Listed below are T cell receptor beta chains from one sample, sequenced in a study of CD4 T cells in relation to SARS-CoV-2 and coronaviruses. Assay used: immunoSEQ multiplex PCR; TCRdb lists only in-frame clones, some missing. The repertoire consists of some 21,000 clones, with more than 60% occurring once and the leading ten covering around 25%. Antigens of these TCRs are unknown. Source material: CD4+ T cells from PBMCs, cultured in vitro. The receptors derive from a human donor in good health. Each CDR3 is given with its conserved first and last residue. D genes are given only for firm matches. Rows may omit the clone size; those that give it use once, few, many or a size class.

>-|TRBJ1-2|few|TRBV10-1
CASSETGSRELTNYGYTF
TGCGCCAGCAGTGAGACTGGATCACGCGAACTTACTAACTATGGCTACACCTTC
>-|TRBJ1-2|-|TRBV18
CASSPPSARNYGYTF
TGTGCCAGCTCACCCCCCTCGGCCAGAAATTATGGCTACACCTTC
>-|TRBJ2-6|-|TRBV5-5
CASSLLDSGANVLTF
TGTGCCAGCAGCCTATTAGACTCTGGGGCCAACGTCCTGACTTTC
>-|TRBJ1-4|-|TRBV6-2/TRBV6-3
CASTPMGTNEKLFF
TGTGCCAGCACCCCCATGGGGACTAATGAAAAACTGTTTTTT
>TRBD1|TRBJ1-5|-|TRBV29-1
CSVQQGSNQPQHF
TGCAGCGTCCAACAGGGGTCCAATCAGCCCCAGCATTTT
>TRBD2|TRBJ2-1|few|TRBV7-9
CASSSTPAGGGDEQFF
TGTGCCAGCAGCTCCACCCCAGCGGGAGGCGGCGATGAGCAGTTCTTC
>-|TRBJ2-6|-|TRBV4-1
CASSQEGRANVLTF
TGCGCCAGCAGCCAAGAGGGCAGGGCCAACGTCCTGACTTTC
>-|TRBJ1-4|-|TRBV7-9
CASSPRGLGSNEKLFF
TGTGCCAGCAGCCCTCGAGGCCTCGGTTCTAATGAAAAACTGTTTTTT
>-|TRBJ2-7|-|TRBV6-2/TRBV6-3
CASSLRVEGASYF
TGTGCCAGCAGTCTCCGGGTGGAGGGGGCATCGTACTTC
>TRBD1|TRBJ2-7|-|TRBV7-2
CASSLVVVGTGGYEQYF
TGTGCCAGCAGCTTAGTAGTAGTCGGGACAGGGGGATACGAGCAGTACTTC
>TRBD1|TRBJ1-2|once|TRBV7-2
CASSTGTGYGYTF
TGTGCCAGCAGCACCGGGACAGGCTATGGCTACACCTTC
>TRBD2|TRBJ2-5|-|TRBV9
CASSVGGGSYGETQYF
TGTGCCAGCAGCGTAGGGGGCGGGAGTTATGGAGAGACCCAGTACTTC
>-|TRBJ2-5|once|TRBV28
CASSLLRGRSTHIEETQYF
TGTGCCAGCAGTTTATTAAGGGGGAGATCGACACACATCGAAGAGACCCAGTACTTC
>-|TRBJ1-2|-|TRBV7-9
CASSLELGDVDYGYTF
TGTGCCAGCAGCTTAGAACTGGGGGACGTGGACTATGGCTACACCTTC
>-|TRBJ2-7|-|TRBV27
CASSLAAGRPYEQYF
TGTGCCAGCAGTTTAGCGGCAGGCCGACCCTACGAGCAGTACTTC
>-|TRBJ1-1|-|TRBV5-1
CASSLEPNTEAFF
TGCGCCAGCAGCTTGGAGCCTAACACTGAAGCTTTCTTT
>-|TRBJ1-6|-|TRBV19
CASSIQVGQLYNSPLHF
TGTGCCAGTAGTATTCAGGTCGGGCAGCTTTATAATTCACCCCTCCACTTT
>-|TRBJ2-7|few|TRBV14
CASSQGRTYSYEQYF
TGTGCCAGCAGCCAAGGACGGACATACTCCTACGAGCAGTACTTC
>-|TRBJ1-5|-|TRBV7-2
CASSFDSGGNQPQHF
TGTGCCAGCAGCTTCGACAGTGGAGGGAATCAGCCCCAGCATTTT
>-|TRBJ1-1|few|TRBV19
CASSIAGQNTEAFF
TGTGCCAGTAGTATTGCAGGACAGAACACTGAAGCTTTCTTT
>-|TRBJ1-4|-|TRBV7-2
CASSSGEKLFF
TGTGCCAGCAGCTCTGGTGAAAAACTGTTTTTT
>-|TRBJ2-7|-|TRBV7-9
CASSFGVPYEQYF
TGTGCCAGCAGCTTCGGAGTCCCCTACGAGCAGTACTTC
>TRBD2|TRBJ2-5|-|TRBV3-1/TRBV3-2
CASSQDTTFSGGKTQYF
TGTGCCAGCAGCCAAGACACCACGTTTAGCGGGGGGAAGACCCAGTACTTC
>-|TRBJ1-1|-|TRBV19
CASSPETYGRGRGSHTDAFF
TGTGCCAGTAGTCCCGAAACTTATGGCAGGGGTCGGGGAAGCCACACTGATGCTTTCTTT
>-|TRBJ1-1|-|TRBV5-1
CASSLSASNAAFF
TGCGCCAGCAGCTTGAGCGCCAGTAACGCAGCTTTCTTT
>-|TRBJ1-1|once|TRBV6-6
CASSGAEGMNTEAFF
TGTGCCAGCTCTGGGGCAGAGGGGATGAACACTGAAGCTTTCTTT
>-|TRBJ2-7|few|TRBV20-1
CSVNRDLGQYF
TGCAGTGTCAACCGGGACCTTGGGCAGTACTTC
>-|TRBJ1-4|-|TRBV11-2
CASSSWEKGEKLFF
TGTGCCAGCAGCTCATGGGAAAAGGGGGAAAAACTGTTTTTT
>-|TRBJ1-3|-|TRBV18
CASSPPLSSGNTIYF
TGTGCCAGCTCACCACCACTAAGCTCTGGAAACACCATATATTTT
>-|TRBJ2-2|-|TRBV4-2
CASSQESGFHTGELFF
TGTGCCAGCAGCCAAGAATCTGGGTTTCATACCGGGGAGCTGTTTTTT
>-|TRBJ1-6|few|TRBV19
CASSPRTDSPLHF
TGTGCCAGTAGTCCAAGGACGGATTCACCCCTCCACTTT
>TRBD1|TRBJ1-1|-|TRBV7-7
CASSLGQGTEAFF
TGTGCTAGCAGCTTAGGACAGGGCACTGAAGCTTTCTTT
>-|TRBJ1-5|-|TRBV11-2
CASSYGGDSNQPQHF
TGTGCCAGCAGCTATGGAGGGGATAGCAATCAGCCCCAGCATTTT
>-|TRBJ2-4|-|TRBV6-1
CASSEPELAKNIQYF
TGTGCCAGCAGTGAACCAGAACTAGCCAAAAACATTCAGTACTTC
>TRBD2|TRBJ2-1|once|TRBV6-6
CASSVLAGGNEQFF
TGTGCCAGCAGTGTCCTAGCGGGGGGCAATGAGCAGTTCTTC
>TRBD1|TRBJ2-4|-|TRBV7-9
CASSLAGGVVGQYF
TGTGCCAGCAGCTTGGCAGGGGGCGTCGTGGGTCAGTACTTC
>-|TRBJ2-2|once|TRBV27
CASNRDRNTGELFF
TGTGCCAGCAACAGGGATCGAAACACCGGGGAGCTGTTTTTT
>-|TRBJ2-7|once|TRBV6-5
CASSPTSEVVEQYF
TGTGCCAGCAGTCCTACATCCGAGGTAGTCGAGCAGTACTTC
>TRBD1|TRBJ1-5|once|TRBV19
CASSNTGGTGYQPQHF
TGTGCCAGTAGTAACACCGGGGGGACAGGGTATCAGCCCCAGCATTTT
>TRBD1|TRBJ2-2|-|TRBV7-3
CASSSFSGQVQTGELFF
TGTGCCAGCAGCTCTTTTTCCGGACAGGTCCAAACCGGGGAGCTGTTTTTT
>TRBD2|TRBJ2-3|few|TRBV2
CASRSGESTDTQYF
TGTGCCAGCAGAAGCGGGGAGAGCACAGATACGCAGTATTTT
>-|TRBJ1-2|-|TRBV5-8
CASSLSDRHYGYTF
TGTGCCAGCAGCTTGAGTGACAGACACTATGGCTACACCTTC
>-|TRBJ2-5|-|TRBV7-2
CASSGQTGEEETQYF
TGTGCCAGCAGCGGGCAAACAGGGGAGGAAGAGACCCAGTACTTC